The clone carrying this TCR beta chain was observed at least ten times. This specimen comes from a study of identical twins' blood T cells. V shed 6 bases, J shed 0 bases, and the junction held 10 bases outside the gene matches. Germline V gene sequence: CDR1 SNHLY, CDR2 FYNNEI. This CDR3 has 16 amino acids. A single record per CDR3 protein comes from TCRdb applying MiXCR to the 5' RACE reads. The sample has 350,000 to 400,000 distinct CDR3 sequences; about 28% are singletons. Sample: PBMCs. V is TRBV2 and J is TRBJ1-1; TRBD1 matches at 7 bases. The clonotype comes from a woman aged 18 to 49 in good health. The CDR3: CASRTGQARMNTEAFF. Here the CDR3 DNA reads TGTGCCAGCAGAACCGGACAGGCCAGGATGAACACTGAAGCTTTCTTT.